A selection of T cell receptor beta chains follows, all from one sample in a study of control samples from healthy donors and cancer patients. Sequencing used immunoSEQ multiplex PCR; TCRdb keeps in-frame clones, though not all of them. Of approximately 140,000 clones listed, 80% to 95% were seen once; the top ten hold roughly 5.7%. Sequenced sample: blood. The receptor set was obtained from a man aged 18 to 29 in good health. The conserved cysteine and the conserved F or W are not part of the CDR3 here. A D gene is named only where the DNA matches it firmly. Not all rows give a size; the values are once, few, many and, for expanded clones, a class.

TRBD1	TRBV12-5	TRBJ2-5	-	ASGSPTGDHKETQY
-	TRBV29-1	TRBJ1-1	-	SVRIGFGTEAF
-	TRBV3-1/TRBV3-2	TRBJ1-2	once	ASSQGGGGGYT
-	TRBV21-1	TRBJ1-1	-	ASSKVVGTDPLQGEAF
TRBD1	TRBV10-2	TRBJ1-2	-	ASSESRQGAAGYT
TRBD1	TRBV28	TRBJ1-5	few	ASSLYDRGVWNQPQH
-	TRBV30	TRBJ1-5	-	AWSVRGGGLQPQH
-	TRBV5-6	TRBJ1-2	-	ASHHPGGIYGYT
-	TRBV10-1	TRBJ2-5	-	ASSDSETQY
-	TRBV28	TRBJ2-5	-	ASSSLPGTQY
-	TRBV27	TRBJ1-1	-	ASSLLTGSVEDTEAF
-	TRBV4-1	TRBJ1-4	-	ASSQDPQLKLF
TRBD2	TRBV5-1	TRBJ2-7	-	ASGPSFISGSRSYEQY
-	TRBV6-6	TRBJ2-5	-	ASTDWGIKETQY
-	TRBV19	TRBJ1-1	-	ASSQVVNTEAF
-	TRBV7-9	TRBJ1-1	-	ASSLHPSTEAF
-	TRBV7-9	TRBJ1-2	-	ASSLSQGGYT
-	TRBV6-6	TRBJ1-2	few	ASRPNYGYT
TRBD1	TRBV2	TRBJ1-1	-	ASSLAGTAYEAF
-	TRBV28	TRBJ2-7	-	ASSSPAGQGYEQY
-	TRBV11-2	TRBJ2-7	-	ASILTSRGSDYEQY
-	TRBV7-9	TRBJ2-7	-	ASGLTTYEQY